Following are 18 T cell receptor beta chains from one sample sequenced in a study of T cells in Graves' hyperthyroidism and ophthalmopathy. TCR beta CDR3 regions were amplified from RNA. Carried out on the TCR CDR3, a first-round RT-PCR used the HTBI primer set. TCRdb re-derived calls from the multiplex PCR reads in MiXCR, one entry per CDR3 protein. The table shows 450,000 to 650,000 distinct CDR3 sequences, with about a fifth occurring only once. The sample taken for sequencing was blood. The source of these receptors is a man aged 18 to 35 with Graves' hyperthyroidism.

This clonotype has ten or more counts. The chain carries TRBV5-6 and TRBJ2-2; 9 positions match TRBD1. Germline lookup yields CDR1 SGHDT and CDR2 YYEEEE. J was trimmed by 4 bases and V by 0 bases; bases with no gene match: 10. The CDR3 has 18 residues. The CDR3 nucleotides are TGTGCCAGCAGCTTGGACTTACAACAGGGGGCGGGCACCGGGGAGCTGTTTTTT. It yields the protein CASSLDLQQGAGTGELFF.

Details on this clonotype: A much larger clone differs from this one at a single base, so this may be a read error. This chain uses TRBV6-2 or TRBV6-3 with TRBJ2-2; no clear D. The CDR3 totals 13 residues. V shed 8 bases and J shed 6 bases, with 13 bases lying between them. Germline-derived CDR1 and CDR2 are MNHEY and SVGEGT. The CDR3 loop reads CASGSLGSGELFF. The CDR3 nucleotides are TGTGCCAGCGGTTCTCTGGGATCCGGGGAGCTGTTTTTT.

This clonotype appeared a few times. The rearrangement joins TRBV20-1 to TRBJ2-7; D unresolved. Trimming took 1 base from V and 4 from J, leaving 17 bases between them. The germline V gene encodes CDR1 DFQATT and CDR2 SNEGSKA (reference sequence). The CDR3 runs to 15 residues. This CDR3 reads CSARVPVQVGYEQYF. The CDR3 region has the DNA TGCAGTGCTAGAGTTCCAGTACAAGTGGGTTACGAGCAGTACTTC.

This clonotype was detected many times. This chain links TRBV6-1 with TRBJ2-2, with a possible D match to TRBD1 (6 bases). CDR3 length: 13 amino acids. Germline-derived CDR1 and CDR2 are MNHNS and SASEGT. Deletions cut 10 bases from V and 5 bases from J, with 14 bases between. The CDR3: CATQTGLTGELFF. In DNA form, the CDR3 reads TGTGCCACGCAGACAGGCTTGACCGGGGAGCTGTTTTTT.

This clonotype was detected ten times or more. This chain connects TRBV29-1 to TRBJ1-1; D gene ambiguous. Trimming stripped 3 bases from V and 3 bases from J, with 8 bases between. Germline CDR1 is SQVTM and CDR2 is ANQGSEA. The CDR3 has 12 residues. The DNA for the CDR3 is TGCAGCGTTGAGAACCAGTACACTGAAGCTTTCTTT. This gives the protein CSVENQYTEAFF.

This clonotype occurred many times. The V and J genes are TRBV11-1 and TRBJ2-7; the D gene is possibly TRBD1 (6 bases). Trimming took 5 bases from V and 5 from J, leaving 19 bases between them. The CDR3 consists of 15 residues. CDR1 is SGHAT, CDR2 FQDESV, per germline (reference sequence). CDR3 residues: CASSPGAGTFNEQYF. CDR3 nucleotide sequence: TGTGCCAGCAGCCCTGGCGCCGGGACATTCAACGAGCAGTACTTC. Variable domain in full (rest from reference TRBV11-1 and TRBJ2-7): EAEVAQSPRYKITEKSQAVAFWCDPISGHATLYWYRQILGQGPELLVQFQDESVVDDSQLPKDRFSAERLKGVDSTLKIQPAELGDSAMYLCASSPGAGTFNEQYFGPGTRLTVT.

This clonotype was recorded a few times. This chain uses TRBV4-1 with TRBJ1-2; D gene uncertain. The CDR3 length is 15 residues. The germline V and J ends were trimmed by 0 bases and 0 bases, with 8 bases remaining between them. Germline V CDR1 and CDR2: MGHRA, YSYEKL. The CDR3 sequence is CASSQETRANYGYTF. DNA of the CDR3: TGCGCCAGCAGCCAAGAAACGAGAGCTAACTATGGCTACACCTTC.

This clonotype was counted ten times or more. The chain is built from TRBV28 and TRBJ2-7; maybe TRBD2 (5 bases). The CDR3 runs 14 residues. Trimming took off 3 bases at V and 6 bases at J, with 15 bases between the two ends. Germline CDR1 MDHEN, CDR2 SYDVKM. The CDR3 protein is CASSLYGESGEQYF. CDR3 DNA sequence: TGTGCCAGCAGTTTGTATGGAGAAAGCGGCGAGCAGTACTTC.

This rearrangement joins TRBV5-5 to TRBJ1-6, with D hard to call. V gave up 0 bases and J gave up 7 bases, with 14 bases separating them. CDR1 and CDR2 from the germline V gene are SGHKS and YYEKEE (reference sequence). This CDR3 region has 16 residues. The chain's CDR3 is CASSLGARGENSPLHF. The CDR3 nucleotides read TGTGCCAGCAGCTTGGGGGCCCGCGGGGAGAATTCACCCCTCCACTTT.

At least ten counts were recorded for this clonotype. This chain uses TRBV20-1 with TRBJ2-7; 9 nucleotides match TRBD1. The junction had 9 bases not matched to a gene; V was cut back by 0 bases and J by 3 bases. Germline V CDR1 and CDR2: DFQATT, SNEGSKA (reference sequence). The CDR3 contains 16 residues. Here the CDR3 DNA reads TGCAGTGCTAGAGATCAAGGGACAGGGAGGGTCTACGAGCAGTACTTC. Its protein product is CSARDQGTGRVYEQYF.

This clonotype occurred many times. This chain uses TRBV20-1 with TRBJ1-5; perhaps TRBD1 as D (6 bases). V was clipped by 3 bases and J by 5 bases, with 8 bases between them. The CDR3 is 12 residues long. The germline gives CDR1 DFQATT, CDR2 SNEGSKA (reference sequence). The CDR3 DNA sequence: TGCAGTGCTAGCTACAGGGATCAGCCCCAGCATTTT. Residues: CSASYRDQPQHF.

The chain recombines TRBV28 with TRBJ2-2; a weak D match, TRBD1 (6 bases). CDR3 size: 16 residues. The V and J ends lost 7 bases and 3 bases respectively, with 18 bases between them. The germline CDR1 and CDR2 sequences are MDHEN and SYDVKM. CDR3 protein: CASNPPGHQYTGELFF. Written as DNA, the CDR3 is TGTGCCAGCAATCCTCCGGGACACCAATACACCGGGGAGCTGTTTTTT.

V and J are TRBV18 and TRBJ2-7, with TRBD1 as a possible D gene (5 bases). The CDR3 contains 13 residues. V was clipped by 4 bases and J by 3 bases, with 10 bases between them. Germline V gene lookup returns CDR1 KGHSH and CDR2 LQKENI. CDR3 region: CASSQRGGYEQYF. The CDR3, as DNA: TGTGCCAGCTCACAAAGGGGCGGCTACGAGCAGTACTTC.

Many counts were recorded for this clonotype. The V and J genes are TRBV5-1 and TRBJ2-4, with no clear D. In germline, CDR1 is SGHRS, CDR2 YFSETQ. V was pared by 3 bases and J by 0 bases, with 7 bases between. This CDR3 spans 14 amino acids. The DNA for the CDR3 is TGCGCCAGCAGCTCCTCGACAGCCAAAAACATTCAGTACTTC. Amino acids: CASSSSTAKNIQYF.

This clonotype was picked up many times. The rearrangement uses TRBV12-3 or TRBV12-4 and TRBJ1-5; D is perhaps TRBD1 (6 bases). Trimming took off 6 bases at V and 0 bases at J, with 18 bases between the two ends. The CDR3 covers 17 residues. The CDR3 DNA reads TGTGCCAGCAGCCGAGAAGGGGGTTACTATAGCAATCAGCCCCAGCATTTT. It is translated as CASSREGGYYSNQPQHF.

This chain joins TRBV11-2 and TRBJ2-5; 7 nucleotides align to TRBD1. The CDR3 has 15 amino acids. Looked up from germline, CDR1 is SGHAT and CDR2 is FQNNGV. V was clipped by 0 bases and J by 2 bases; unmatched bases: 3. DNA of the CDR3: TGTGCCAGCAGCTTAGAACCCAGGGGGCAAGAGACCCAGTACTTC. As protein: CASSLEPRGQETQYF.

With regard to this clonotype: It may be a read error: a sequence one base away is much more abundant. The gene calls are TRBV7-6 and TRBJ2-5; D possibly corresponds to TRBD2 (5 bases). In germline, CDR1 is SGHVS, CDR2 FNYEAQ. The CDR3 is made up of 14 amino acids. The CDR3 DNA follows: TGTGCCAGCAGCTTAGGTCCGGGTAGGGAGACCAAGTACTTC. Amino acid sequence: CASSLGPGRETKYF.

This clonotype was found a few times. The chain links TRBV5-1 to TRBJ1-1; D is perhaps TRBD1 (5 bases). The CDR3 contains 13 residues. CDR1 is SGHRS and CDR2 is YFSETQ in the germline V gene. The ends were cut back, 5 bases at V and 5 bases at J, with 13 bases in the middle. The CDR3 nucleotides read TGCGCCAGCAGGGGGGAGGGATGGACTGAAGCTTTCTTT. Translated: CASRGEGWTEAFF.